This T cell receptor beta chain comes out of a study of post-analysis software for immune sequencing data. Study-wide context: The courses of disease that were included comprised relapsing-remitting, secondary progressive and progressive-relapsing multiple sclerosis.

Germline values: CDR1 DFQATT, CDR2 SNEGSKA (reference sequence). V lost 6 bases to trimming and J lost 3 bases; unmatched junction nucleotides: 3. CDR3 length: 13 amino acids. A note on this clonotype: Its specificity is not known.

Included in the TCR beta cDNA libraries were unique molecular identifiers. Input populations of about 0.95 to 10 million T cells gave rise to some 500,000 cDNA molecules. MiXCR, applied by TCRdb to the PCR reads, yields one record per CDR3 protein. There are under 650,000 distinct CDR3 sequences in the sample; roughly 47% occur only once, and around 1.7% lies in the top ten. Study outcomes and limitations: Relative to controls, patients had 4 or 5 TRBV segments at higher frequency, with TRBV5-6, TRBV5-1 and TRBV20-1 among these.

Material for sequencing was blood. V gene TRBV20-1 combines with J gene TRBJ2-3, with 10 bases matching TRBD1. This receptor was taken from a girl aged 10 to 17 with multiple sclerosis. The DNA of the CDR3 is TGCAGTGCAGACAGGGGGCAAACAGATACGCAGTATTTT. It yields the protein CSADRGQTDTQYF.